What follows are 17 T cell receptor beta chains derived from one specimen sequenced in a study of OX40 agonist ivuxolimab in advanced cancers. The method was immunoSEQ multiplex PCR; TCRdb's version includes in-frame clones alone and lacks a portion of them. The sample holds roughly 74,000 clones, 80% to 95% seen once. The sample here was CD4+ or CD8+ T cells sorted from blood, taken in a trial of the OX40 agonist ivuxolimab. Receptors were obtained from an adult with an advanced solid tumor such as melanoma, head and neck, liver or kidney cancer.

The V call is TRBV6-5, the J call TRBJ2-2; 11 bases agree with TRBD2. Germline values: CDR1 MNHEY, CDR2 SVGAGI. The CDR3 has 15 residues. J was trimmed by 4 bases and V by 5 bases; bases with no gene match: 3. CDR3 bases: TGTGCCAGCAGTCCTCTAGCGGGGGGCACCGGGGAGCTGTTTTTT. It translates to CASSPLAGGTGELFF.

V is TRBV11-2 and J is TRBJ2-5; perhaps TRBD2 as D (5 bases). V was shortened by 0 bases and J by 0 bases, with 8 bases between the two germline ends. Germline CDR1 and CDR2: SGHAT and FQNNGV. There are 15 residues in the CDR3. This CDR3 reads CASSLDRRYQETQYF. CDR3 bases: TGTGCCAGCAGCTTAGATAGGAGGTACCAAGAGACCCAGTACTTC.

The CDR3 sequence: CASSALGGMDTGELFF. As DNA, the CDR3 is TGTGCCAGCAGCGCCCTGGGCGGAATGGACACCGGGGAGCTGTTTTTT. The chain combines TRBV11-2 with TRBJ2-2, with unresolved D. This CDR3 region has 16 residues. V lost 5 bases and J 3 bases, leaving 16 bases between the germline ends. The germline gives CDR1 SGHAT, CDR2 FQNNGV. Full variable domain (outside the CDR3, taken from reference TRBV11-2 and TRBJ2-2): EAGVAQSPRYKIIEKRQSVAFWCNPISGHATLYWYQQILGQGPKLLIQFQNNGVVDDSQLPKDRFSAERLKGVDSTLKIQPAKLEDSAVYLCASSALGGMDTGELFFGEGSRLTVL.

The genes are TRBV10-3 and TRBJ2-3; 11 nucleotides agree with TRBD2. The germline V gene has CDR1 ENHRY and CDR2 SYGVKD. Germline trimming cut 0 bases from V and 3 bases from J; bases unmatched to any gene: 8. This CDR3 comprises 18 residues. The CDR3 nucleotides read TGTGCCATCAGTGAGTCTTCACTAGCGGGGGTGTATACAGATACGCAGTATTTT. It specifies CAISESSLAGVYTDTQYF.

The chain links TRBV14 to TRBJ2-1; D uncertain. The CDR3 runs to 13 residues. Germline V gene sequence: CDR1 SGHDN, CDR2 FVKESK. With 0 bases removed from V and 10 bases from J, the gap between germline ends came to 10 bases. CDR3 residues: CASSQDTGGEQFF. CDR3 sequence (DNA): TGTGCCAGCAGCCAAGATACGGGTGGCGAGCAGTTCTTC.

This clone is judged medium-sized. J is TRBJ2-7 and V is TRBV27; 8 nucleotides align to TRBD1. The CDR3 loop spans 16 amino acids. Germline V lookup: CDR1 MNHEY, CDR2 SMNVEV (reference sequence). V shed 2 bases and J 0 bases; nucleotides not matched to a gene: 6. The CDR3 sequence is CASSLGDRGLSYEQYF. The DNA of the CDR3 is TGTGCCAGCAGTTTAGGCGACAGGGGCCTCTCCTACGAGCAGTACTTC.

This sequence joins TRBV18 and TRBJ1-5, with a weak D call TRBD1 (5 bases). Germline CDR1 and CDR2: KGHSH and LQKENI. V dropped 1 base and J dropped 2 bases, with 15 bases sitting between them. CDR3 size: 17 residues. In DNA form, the CDR3 reads TGTGCCAGCTCACCACGGGGGAGGGAGGAGGGCAATCAGCCCCAGCATTTT. This encodes CASSPRGREEGNQPQHF.

This sequence joins TRBV4-2 and TRBJ1-2; D may be TRBD1 (6 bases). CDR3 length: 20 residues. V lost 0 bases to trimming and J lost 0 bases, with 23 bases between them. The germline CDR1 and CDR2 sequences are LGHNA and YNFKEQ. In DNA form, the CDR3 reads TGTGCCAGCAGCCAAGATCCCCTAACATCAGGGCCAGGGGCTAACTATGGCTACACCTTC. Protein: CASSQDPLTSGPGANYGYTF.

The chain recombines TRBV7-9 with TRBJ1-6; D gene unclear. Germline CDR1 SEHNR, CDR2 FQNEAQ (reference sequence). The CDR3 runs 13 residues. Trimming left V 1 base short and J 8 bases short, with 6 bases between. The DNA for the CDR3 is TGTGCCAGCAGCTTAGAGTGGGATTCACCCCTCCACTTT. Translation gives CASSLEWDSPLHF.

The chain carries TRBV11-2 and TRBJ2-1, with unresolved D. The V and J ends lost 5 bases and 8 bases respectively, with 22 bases between them. CDR1 and CDR2 (germline): SGHAT, FQNNGV. The CDR3 loop spans 16 amino acids. The CDR3 is CASSLNPRNPPDEQFF. Here the CDR3 DNA reads TGTGCCAGCAGCCTAAACCCTAGAAACCCACCGGATGAGCAGTTCTTC.

The V gene is TRBV2, the J gene TRBJ2-7, with a weak D call TRBD2 (7 bases). CDR3 length equals 18 residues. The V and J ends lost 8 bases and 6 bases respectively, with 32 bases between them. The germline gives CDR1 SNHLY, CDR2 FYNNEI. The CDR3, as DNA: TGTGCCAGCCAAACCGGGCGGGGGCTTAGCATCCAGGGGTCCGAGCAGTACTTC. Its translation: CASQTGRGLSIQGSEQYF.

The chain links TRBV14 to TRBJ2-2; D ambiguous. Deletions cut 0 bases from V and 5 bases from J, with 13 bases between. Germline V CDR1 and CDR2: SGHDN, FVKESK. The CDR3 runs 16 residues. The CDR3 loop is CASSQDVIRATGELFF. CDR3 coding DNA: TGTGCCAGCAGCCAAGACGTGATAAGGGCAACCGGGGAGCTGTTTTTT.

V is TRBV4-1 and J is TRBJ1-1, with D hard to call. CDR1 MGHRA and CDR2 YSYEKL come from the germline V gene. Between the trimmed V and J ends, which lost 0 bases and 4 bases, there was a span of 18 bases. The CDR3 runs to 17 residues. The CDR3 bases are TGCGCCAGCAGCCAAGATCTCGACCGTGAAGGTTCCACTGAAGCTTTCTTT. Translation gives CASSQDLDREGSTEAFF.

The chain is built from TRBV30 and TRBJ2-1, with a tentative D call TRBD1 (5 bases). V was clipped by 1 base and J by 3 bases, with 19 bases between them. CDR1 GTSNPN and CDR2 SVGIG come from the germline V gene (reference sequence). The CDR3 consists of 17 residues. This CDR3 reads CAWSGSQGIPNYNEQFF. The CDR3 bases are TGTGCCTGGAGTGGATCCCAGGGAATCCCAAACTACAATGAGCAGTTCTTC.

This clone has more than one count but fewer than ten. J is TRBJ2-2 and V is TRBV11-2; D gene uncertain. Looked up from germline, CDR1 is SGHAT and CDR2 is FQNNGV. The V end was cut by 1 base, the J end by 6 bases, with 0 bases between. The CDR3 has 11 amino acids. The CDR3 spells CASSLAGELFF. The CDR3, as DNA: TGTGCCAGCAGCTTAGCCGGGGAGCTGTTTTTT.

The chain links TRBV7-9 to TRBJ1-2, with TRBD1 as a possible D gene (5 bases). The CDR3 consists of 15 residues. With 4 bases removed from V and 4 bases from J, the gap between germline ends came to 16 bases. CDR1 and CDR2 from the germline V gene are SEHNR and FQNEAQ (reference sequence). The CDR3 DNA sequence: TGTGCCAGCAGCTCTCAAACGACAGCTCTCTATGGCTACACCTTC. The encoded protein is CASSSQTTALYGYTF.

The chain is built from TRBV7-6 and TRBJ2-2; D is unresolved. This CDR3 comprises 12 residues. Germline V CDR1 and CDR2: SGHVS, FNYEAQ. Trimming took off 1 base at V and 6 bases at J, with 3 bases between the two ends. Here the CDR3 DNA reads TGTGCCAGCAGCTTAGGACCCGGGGAGCTGTTTTTT. Protein product: CASSLGPGELFF.